This T cell receptor beta chain comes out of a study of blood T cells in healthy people across ages. Through a sample-barcoded 5' primer and a J-beta primer mix, a second PCR was run for about 6 to 11 cycles. A tag from a template-switch adaptor with 12 random nucleotides marked each cDNA molecule. TCRdb recomputed calls from the 5' RACE reads with MiXCR, one row per CDR3 protein. Of roughly 2 million distinct CDR3 sequences listed, around half are singletons. CDR3 size: 14 residues. V lost 1 base to trimming and J lost 8 bases, with 13 bases between them. Looked up from germline, CDR1 is SGDLS and CDR2 is YYNGEE.

This sequence joins TRBV9 and TRBJ2-4; D is possibly TRBD2 (5 bases). The sequence was obtained from a woman in her forties in good health. Material: blood. CDR3 residues: CASSVSLAGDIQYF. DNA for the CDR3: TGTGCCAGCAGCGTATCTCTAGCTGGTGACATTCAGTACTTC.